This record concerns one T cell receptor (beta chain) sequence. Its antigen is still unknown. No qualities accompany the bases; no much larger clone lies one base away. The library was obtained by 5' RACE. For sequencing, an Illumina HiSeq 2500 was employed. A second PCR of roughly 7 to 11 cycles was run with a J-beta primer mix and a sample-barcoded 5' primer. Each TCR beta cDNA molecule received a unique molecular identifier from a template-switch 5' adaptor carrying 12 random nucleotides. At least 2.5 million CDR3-containing paired-end reads were obtained from each sample. The Mint cDNA synthesis kit, primed by a TRBC-specific oligonucleotide, was used to synthesize first-strand cDNA from all RNA. All cDNA was treated with uracil-DNA glycosylase and then went through a first 18-cycle PCR with the universal primers M1SS and BC2_uni_R. The original methods were these. For normalization, 1 million high-quality reads were randomly selected from each sample, with every read carrying a distinct molecular identifier. Instead of being binned into consensus sequences, reads that shared molecular identifiers were thrown out. MiTCR, set to a Q25 quality threshold and the strictest error-elimination algorithm, was used for CDR3 identification, clonotype clustering and error correction. A nonparametric unseen species model with Euler transformation was used to estimate a lower bound on total TCR beta diversity. TCRdb passed the public sequencing reads through fastp at Q25 and MiXCR, retaining productive beta sequences. Identical CDR3 protein sequences are pooled into one entry, listed with their most common genes and DNA. These V and J calls originate from TCRdb's pipeline instead of the authors' own analysis. The sample table holds about 760,000 distinct CDR3 sequences, of which roughly 25% were seen once. Under 9.5% of the sample goes to the ten largest clones.

Spanning cysteine to phenylalanine, the CDR3 consists of 14 amino acids. Only CDR3 DNA is held: 42 bases, read in frame from base 1. V was cut back by 6 bases and J by 2 bases, leaving a gap of 13 bases between them. The donors were around 39 Caucasian individuals from Russia, aged roughly 6 to 100 years, who were systemically healthy. Around 10 milliliters of peripheral blood were collected from each donor into EDTA-treated Vacutainer tubes. Ficoll-Paque density-gradient centrifugation was used to isolate PBMCs, with at least 6.5 million per sample. Trizol reagent was used to extract total RNA from PBMCs, with at least 6 micrograms per sample. For every donor, an aliquot of PBMCs went through flow cytometry to measure the percentages of naive CD45RAhigh/CD27high T cells. This sample is part of a study of blood T cells in healthy people across ages (dated by TCRdb to the mid-2010s). Broadly, across the study: Template switching captured roughly one uniquely barcoded TCR beta cDNA molecule per two T cells in model experiments. Using deep sequencing normalized with unique cDNA molecular identifiers, the study measured how TCR beta repertoire diversity changes with age. For two donors (one aged 18 to 30 and one aged 80 or older), the study analyzed two additional independent replicas of 1 million unique cDNA reads from the same blood draw. Donors were grouped into four age groups: young (average 16 years), middle-aged (39), aged (about 59) and long-lived (about 89).

The paper's findings and limits, for the study overall: Donor CMV infection status was unknown, potentially confounding age-related changes in expanded clonotypes. Estimates of total diversity based on one million sequenced T cells were regarded as lower bounds and as underestimates. Because profiling used bulk unsorted PBMCs, naive and antigen-experienced compartments could not be compared conclusively. Compared with the aged group, the long-lived group had more naive CD4+ T cells, fewer expanded clones and increased TCR diversity, suggesting age selection. Observed TCR beta diversity per million T cells fell roughly linearly with age, and a significant reduction was already apparent by age roughly 40. There was a strong correlation between observed TCR beta diversity and the percentage of naive T cells measured by flow cytometry.

These sequences were also reported in another study, on T cells of mothers and their children. Drawing on the second study: The donors were nine systemically healthy Caucasian individuals, made up of three mothers and their six children. cDNA synthesis used all of the extracted RNA, with approximately 1.4 ug of RNA in each 15 ul reaction. In the second PCR, sample barcodes and 2-4 random nucleotides were introduced via the M1S primer. Over 8 million TCR beta CDR3 reads came from each mother, compared with approximately 3.1 million reads from each child. TCR recombination output is similarly shaped by thymic selection in related and unrelated pairs, with a minor effect exerted by inherited differences. Normalized repertoire overlap was always found to be slightly, but never significantly, higher in related mother-child pairs than in unrelated mother-child pairs. Persistent microchimeric T cell clones were not detected, at a sensitivity of about 100 clones per million clonotypes. The study used deep NGS to compare TCR beta repertoires of mothers and children, seeking features distinguishing related mother-child pairs from unrelated individuals. The mean age was 40 +/- 4 years for the mothers and about 10 +/- 4 years for the children. After adapter ligation was performed with NEBNext reagents, the libraries were sequenced on an Illumina HiSeq 2000 with 100+100 nt paired-end reads. Mother and child libraries were prepared a month apart and sequenced in separate runs to prevent cross-contamination. Between 500,000 and 2,000,000 distinct TCR beta clonotypes were identified per donor. Naive TCR beta clonotypes were estimated from low-frequency clonotypes matched to each donor's FACS-determined naive share, without sorting.

Sequenced input: blood. The V gene is TRBV12-3 or TRBV12-4 and the J gene is TRBJ1-1; a confident D gene designation cannot be given. This receptor was taken from a boy aged 5 to 17 in good health. The CDR3 is CASRLAGINTEAFF. The nucleotide sequence is TGTGCCAGCAGACTTGCGGGGATCAACACTGAAGCTTTCTTT.